The source of this T cell receptor beta chain is a study of T cells in Graves' hyperthyroidism and ophthalmopathy. Looking at the study overall: Any treatment followed the collection of peripheral blood at initial diagnosis. Study-level results: Most thyroid clonotypes expanded above 0.001 were also detected in blood. Before onset, ophthalmopathy was predicted by the model a median 6.5 months earlier.

Ophthalmopathy cases met thresholds of Clinical Activity Score at least 3, NOSPECS grade at least 4 and duration under 3 months. Template material for amplifying TCR beta CDR3 regions consisted of RNA transcripts. In the first-round RT-PCR of the TCR CDR3, the HTBI primer set was used. TCRdb re-analysed the multiplex PCR reads in MiXCR, keeping a single row per CDR3 protein. There are fewer than 450,000 distinct CDR3 sequences in the sample; more than 13% occur only once, and around 30% lies in the top ten. The CDR3 has 14 amino acids. From germline, CDR1 is SEHNR and CDR2 FQNEAQ (reference sequence). Trimming cost V 5 bases and J 3 bases; bases outside gene matches: 6. This clonotype was counted at least ten times. Its antigen is not known.

Material: blood. This chain links TRBV7-9 with TRBJ1-2, with TRBD1 matching 7 bases. The clonotype originates from a man aged 45-65 years with Graves' ophthalmopathy. CDR3 protein: CASSVTGDHYGYTF. For the CDR3, the DNA is TGTGCCAGCAGCGTCACAGGGGACCACTATGGCTACACCTTC.